This T cell receptor (beta chain) was recovered during a study of blood T cell repertoires in COVID-19. Overall study context: COVID-19 samples from acute and convalescent phases originated in the United States, Italy and Spain. PBMCs, B-cell-depleted T cells, or T cells were the source of the cDNA or gDNA that made up the material.

In the original workflow: The assay estimated nucleated cells by amplifying reference gene primers. Clones were read by immunoSEQ multiplex PCR, and TCRdb kept only the in-frame ones, dropping some. V and J calls and clone size follow that table, whereas D and trimming were derived from the DNA. Here the sample spans over 90,000 clones, 84% being singletons. The germline V gene encodes CDR1 SGHNT and CDR2 YYREEE (reference sequence). The CDR3 length is 17 residues. Unmatched junction bases numbered 7, after V lost 0 bases and J lost 2 bases. The TCR originated in a human donor in a cohort sampled during active COVID-19. Sequenced material: peripheral blood. The chain is built from TRBV5-4 and TRBJ2-5; TRBD1 matches 10 bases. The CDR3 nucleotides are TGTGCCAGCAGCTTGGGGGGGACAGGGGCGAGTCAAGAGACCCAGTACTTC. This codes for CASSLGGTGASQETQYF.